A single sample is the source of the 30 T cell receptor beta chains below, sequenced in a study of metastatic and nonmetastatic thyroid tumors. Ahead of thyroid surgery, no patient had received treatment of any kind. TCRdb redid the clone calls on the PCR reads using MiXCR. In the table there are approximately 28,000 clones, less than 30% of which are singletons. Sequencing was done on a sample of blood. These receptors were collected from a female donor with papillary thyroid cancer or a benign thyroid nodule (not recorded which). Some clones in this sample may be carry-over from other donors' samples.

This clone was detected a few times. This chain connects TRBV6-2 or TRBV6-3 to TRBJ2-7; no firm D call. The CDR3 extends over 12 amino acids. Germline assignment: CDR1 MNHEY and CDR2 SVGEGT. The V and J ends lost 8 bases and 6 bases respectively, with 14 bases between them. The CDR3 loop is CASAWLEREQYF. In DNA form, the CDR3 reads TGTGCCAGCGCGTGGCTAGAGCGCGAGCAGTACTTC.

This clone was picked up many times. The V gene is TRBV9, the J gene TRBJ2-6; TRBD1 aligns across 7 bases. In germline, CDR1 is SGDLS, CDR2 YYNGEE. CDR3 length: 15 amino acids. With V trimmed by 3 bases and J by 3 bases, 3 bases remained unmatched. CDR3 residues: CASSERGRGANVLTF. CDR3 nucleotides: TGTGCCAGCAGCGAGAGGGGGCGTGGGGCCAACGTCCTGACTTTC.

The J gene is TRBJ2-1, the V gene TRBV3-1; TRBD2 aligns across 10 bases. CDR1 is LGHDT and CDR2 is YNNKEL in the germline V gene (reference sequence). V gave up 6 bases and J gave up 4 bases; unmatched junction bases: 6. CDR3 length: 15 residues. In DNA form, the CDR3 reads TGTGCCAGCAGATCCGGACTAGCGGTGTACAATGAGCAGTTCTTC. The encoded protein is CASRSGLAVYNEQFF.

The rearrangement joins TRBV12-3 or TRBV12-4 to TRBJ1-6; no reliable D call. V was clipped by 5 bases and J by 10 bases, with 12 bases between them. This CDR3 has 13 amino acids. The CDR3 sequence is CASSDHWASPLHF. CDR3 nucleotides: TGTGCCAGCAGTGACCATTGGGCCTCACCCCTCCACTTT.

This clone was counted once. The chain employs TRBV27 and TRBJ2-2; TRBD1 matches at 8 bases. Germline assignment: CDR1 MNHEY and CDR2 SMNVEV (reference sequence). V gave up 3 bases and J gave up 9 bases; unmatched junction bases: 3. This CDR3 is built from 13 residues. The CDR3 loop is CASSFDRGRELFF. The CDR3 DNA reads TGTGCCAGCAGTTTCGACAGGGGCCGGGAGCTGTTTTTT.

This clone was found a few times. V gene TRBV19 combines with J gene TRBJ2-1; D gene uncertain. Germline assignment: CDR1 LNHDA and CDR2 SQIVND (reference sequence). CDR3 length: 12 amino acids. Trimming cost V 11 bases and J 4 bases, with 12 bases left between them. The CDR3 DNA follows: TGTGCCTGGAGTTTGCCGTACAATGAGCAGTTCTTC. Its protein is CAWSLPYNEQFF. Filled out from reference TRBV19 and TRBJ2-1, the complete variable domain reads DGGITQSPKYLFRKEGQNVTLSCEQNLNHDAMYWYRQDPGQGLRLIYYSQIVNDFQKGDIAEGYSVSREKKESFPLTVTSAQKNPTAFYLCAWSLPYNEQFFGPGTRLTVL.

The chain uses TRBV28 and TRBJ2-5; tentatively, D is TRBD2 (5 bases). V was cut by 4 bases and J by 0 bases, with 15 bases left in between. CDR3 length: 16 residues. Germline CDR1 and CDR2: MDHEN and SYDVKM. The CDR3 region has the DNA TGTGCCAGCAGTTCTAGTGAGGGAAGGCACCAAGAGACCCAGTACTTC. This gives the protein CASSSSEGRHQETQYF.

The rearrangement links TRBV30 to TRBJ1-1, with 8 bases matching TRBD1. V lost 2 bases to trimming and J lost 6 bases; unmatched junction nucleotides: 14. In germline, CDR1 is GTSNPN, CDR2 SVGIG (reference sequence). The CDR3 has 16 residues. CDR3: CAWSSRRQGAQAEAFF. The CDR3 nucleotides read TGTGCCTGGAGTAGCAGGAGGCAGGGGGCGCAAGCTGAAGCTTTCTTT.

In this sample, this clone turned up many times. The CDR3 does not end in the conserved phenylalanine or tryptophan, so this is likely a read error. The chain links TRBV19 to TRBJ2-1, with 10 bases matching TRBD1. The germline gives CDR1 LNHDA, CDR2 SQIVND (reference sequence). V dropped 5 bases and J dropped 9; count of bases not matched to a gene: 10. The CDR3 is 15 residues long. CDR3 region: CASSPPRGQGSEQFL. DNA of the CDR3: TGTGCCAGTAGTCCCCCCCGGGGACAGGGGAGTGAGCAGTTCCTC.

About this clone: Just one base apart from a much larger clone, this may be a read error. This chain joins TRBV24-1 and TRBJ2-2; D is unclear. The V gene's germline CDR1 is KGHDR and CDR2 SFDVKD. The CDR3 covers 13 residues. The CDR3 DNA reads TGTGCCGCCAGTGATGGGTGGGCCTGGGAGCTGTTTTTT. Translation gives CAASDGWAWELFF.

In its sample, this clone was seen a few times. J is TRBJ2-1 and V is TRBV6-5; 7 bases fit TRBD1. This CDR3 region has 12 residues. Germline-derived CDR1 and CDR2 are MNHEY and SVGAGI. J was trimmed by 9 bases and V by 5 bases; bases with no gene match: 4. The CDR3 protein is CASSQGVGEQFF. In nucleotides, the CDR3 is TGTGCCAGCAGTCAGGGGGTTGGTGAGCAGTTCTTC.

This clone was picked up many times. The chain recombines TRBV27 with TRBJ1-6; the D gene is possibly TRBD1 (5 bases). There are 19 residues in the CDR3. Trimming took 3 bases from V and 8 from J, leaving 26 bases between them. Germline V gene lookup returns CDR1 MNHEY and CDR2 SMNVEV (reference sequence). The CDR3 spells CASSFGGPREGPKDSPLHF. The CDR3 coding sequence is TGTGCCAGCAGTTTCGGGGGACCTAGGGAGGGACCTAAGGATTCACCCCTCCACTTT.

This rearrangement joins TRBV11-2 to TRBJ2-7; either TRBD1 or TRBD2 may supply D (6 bases each). V dropped 0 bases and J dropped 4 bases, with 16 bases sitting between them. Germline V gene data show CDR1 as SGHAT and CDR2 as FQNNGV. CDR3 length: 16 residues. The CDR3 region has the DNA TGTGCCAGCAGCTTAGATGAGTGGGGGGCGACGTACGAGCAGTACTTC. It encodes CASSLDEWGATYEQYF. The full variable domain, with the rest looked up from reference TRBV11-2 and TRBJ2-7, is EAGVAQSPRYKIIEKRQSVAFWCNPISGHATLYWYQQILGQGPKLLIQFQNNGVVDDSQLPKDRFSAERLKGVDSTLKIQPAKLEDSAVYLCASSLDEWGATYEQYFGPGTRLTVT.

At least ten counts were recorded for this clone. V is TRBV18 and J is TRBJ1-1; 8 nucleotides line up with TRBD1. The CDR3 consists of 13 residues. The germline CDR1 and CDR2 sequences are KGHSH and LQKENI. With V trimmed by 3 bases and J by 6 bases, 3 bases remained unmatched. CDR3 DNA: TGTGCCAGCTCACCCCAGGACAGGGCTGAAGCTTTCTTT. It translates to CASSPQDRAEAFF. Full variable domain (missing parts from reference TRBV18 and TRBJ1-1): NAGVMQNPRHLVRRRGQEARLRCSPMKGHSHVYWYRQLPEEGLKFMVYLQKENIIDESGMPKERFSAEFPKEGPSILRIQQVVRGDSAAYFCASSPQDRAEAFFGQGTRLTVV.

This clone was detected many times. The rearrangement joins TRBV20-1 to TRBJ2-1, with 16 bases that match TRBD2. Germline assignment: CDR1 DFQATT and CDR2 SNEGSKA (reference sequence). The CDR3 has 17 residues. V dropped 6 bases and J dropped 6; count of bases not matched to a gene: 11. As DNA, the CDR3 is TGCAGTGCCAATTCCGGGACTAGCGGGAGGGCCCTCAATGAGCAGTTCTTC. Translation gives CSANSGTSGRALNEQFF.

In this sample, this clone turned up many times. The V gene is TRBV7-2, the J gene TRBJ1-1; D ambiguous. Germline CDR1 and CDR2: SGHTA and FQGNSA. The CDR3 length is 14 residues. The V and J ends lost 3 bases and 1 base respectively, with 9 bases between them. CDR3: CASSLSTANTEAFF. Written as DNA, the CDR3 is TGTGCCAGCAGCTTGTCTACAGCGAACACTGAAGCTTTCTTT.

This clone showed up many times. This chain links TRBV3-1 with TRBJ1-2; the match to TRBD1 covers 7 bases. After removal of 3 bases from V and 10 bases from J, the junction contained 11 bases not matched to a gene. The germline CDR1 and CDR2 sequences are LGHDT and YNNKEL (reference sequence). This CDR3 has 14 residues. For the CDR3, the DNA is TGTGCCAGCAGCCATTACGGGGACAGATCCCTCTACACCTTC. Translated: CASSHYGDRSLYTF. Looking up the rest from reference TRBV3-1 and TRBJ1-2 gives the full variable domain: DTAVSQTPKYLVTQMGNDKSIKCEQNLGHDTMYWYKQDSKKFLKIMFSYNNKELIINETVPNRFSPKSPDKAHLNLHINSLELGDSAVYFCASSHYGDRSLYTFGSGTRLTVV.

The chain uses TRBV9 and TRBJ2-3; D is tentatively TRBD1 or TRBD2 (6 bases each). CDR1 SGDLS and CDR2 YYNGEE come from the germline V gene. The CDR3 is 15 residues long. V gave up 4 bases and J gave up 12 bases, with 24 bases separating them. CDR3 region: CASSLGGGSTGTQYF. CDR3 coding DNA: TGTGCCAGCAGCCTCGGAGGGGGAAGCACAGGTACACAGTATTTT.

The chain uses TRBV20-1 and TRBJ2-7; TRBD2 is a possible D gene (6 bases). The CDR3 loop spans 15 amino acids. V was cut by 0 bases and J by 5 bases, with 17 bases left in between. CDR1 and CDR2 from the germline V gene are DFQATT and SNEGSKA (reference sequence). The CDR3 nucleotides read TGCAGTGCTAGAGAGGTTTCCGGGGGAATCAACGAGCAGTACTTC. This gives the protein CSAREVSGGINEQYF.

V is TRBV30 and J is TRBJ2-3; D possibly corresponds to TRBD2 (6 bases). Germline lookup yields CDR1 GTSNPN and CDR2 SVGIG (reference sequence). The CDR3 consists of 13 residues. The ends were cut back, 0 bases at V and 4 bases at J, with 8 bases in the middle. DNA for the CDR3: TGTGCCTGGAGTGTAAGGAGGGCAGATACGCAGTATTTT. Amino acids: CAWSVRRADTQYF.

The chain is built from TRBV20-1 and TRBJ2-2; TRBD1 agrees at 9 bases. Germline assignment: CDR1 DFQATT and CDR2 SNEGSKA (reference sequence). The CDR3 extends over 15 amino acids. After removal of 1 base from V and 6 bases from J, the junction contained 6 bases not matched to a gene. The CDR3 protein is CSARGDRVDAGELFF. CDR3 DNA: TGCAGTGCTAGAGGGGACAGGGTTGATGCCGGGGAGCTGTTTTTT.

This chain connects TRBV5-1 to TRBJ2-2; tentatively, D is TRBD1 (7 bases). Looked up from germline, CDR1 is SGHRS and CDR2 is YFSETQ. V was shortened by 9 bases and J by 5 bases, with 17 bases between the two germline ends. CDR3 length: 14 amino acids. CDR3 nucleotide sequence: TGCGCCACCTCAAAATCAGGGGGGACCGGGGAGCTGTTTTTT. Amino acids: CATSKSGGTGELFF.

This clone was observed at least ten times. Other DNA sequences in the sample encode the same CDR3. This chain joins TRBV5-1 and TRBJ2-3; TRBD2 might be the D (6 bases). From germline, CDR1 is SGHRS and CDR2 YFSETQ. There are 14 residues in the CDR3. Trimming cost V 6 bases and J 2 bases, with 13 bases left between them. Here the CDR3 DNA reads TGCGCCAGCACCCCGGGACTTCACACAGATACGCAGTATTTT. Protein product: CASTPGLHTDTQYF.

There are many counts of this clone. The chain links TRBV24-1 to TRBJ2-1; 13 positions agree with TRBD2. The CDR3 has 18 amino acids. Germline CDR1 and CDR2: KGHDR and SFDVKD. Trimming took 4 bases from V and 0 from J; bases not matched to a gene: 5. The CDR3 DNA follows: TGTGCCACCAGTGACTCGGGACTAGCGGGACACTCCTACAATGAGCAGTTCTTC. Protein product: CATSDSGLAGHSYNEQFF.

This clone was seen only a few times. V gene TRBV2 combines with J gene TRBJ2-1, with 11 bases aligning to TRBD2. V dropped 4 bases and J dropped 9; count of bases not matched to a gene: 5. The CDR3 length is 14 residues. Germline V gives CDR1 SNHLY, CDR2 FYNNEI. In nucleotides, the CDR3 is TGTGCCAGCAGTGGACTAGCGGGGCCGGGTGAGCAGTTCTTC. Encoded protein: CASSGLAGPGEQFF. Looking up the rest from reference TRBV2 and TRBJ2-1 gives the full variable domain: EPEVTQTPSHQVTQMGQEVILRCVPISNHLYFYWYRQILGQKVEFLVSFYNNEISEKSEIFDDQFSVERPDGSNFTLKIRSTKLEDSAMYFCASSGLAGPGEQFFGPGTRLTVL.

The J gene is TRBJ2-1, the V gene TRBV7-8, with 13 nucleotides matching TRBD2. With 5 bases clipped from V and 0 bases from J, the junction kept 4 bases outside the gene matches. The CDR3 is 17 residues long. Germline lookup yields CDR1 SGHVS and CDR2 FQNEAQ. This CDR3 reads CASSPTSGRHSYNEQFF. The CDR3, as DNA: TGTGCCAGCAGCCCGACTAGCGGGAGGCACTCCTACAATGAGCAGTTCTTC.

This clone was observed many times. The rearrangement links TRBV6-6 to TRBJ2-3; TRBD1 aligns across 7 bases. Germline lookup yields CDR1 MNHNY and CDR2 SVGAGI (reference sequence). This CDR3 contains 15 residues. Trimming removed 2 bases from V and 2 bases from J; junction bases left unmatched: 4. Here the CDR3 reads CASSYPGQFTDTQYF. In DNA, the CDR3 is TGTGCCAGCAGTTACCCGGGACAGTTCACAGATACGCAGTATTTT.

As to this clone: The junction differs from germline at one of its ends, possibly a read error. The rearrangement joins TRBV4-1 to TRBJ1-5; D might be TRBD1 (6 bases). The CDR3 runs 13 residues. Germline CDR1 MGHRA, CDR2 YSYEKL. The CDR3 here is CASSQVVGQPQHF. CDR3 DNA sequence: TGCGCCAGCAGCCAAGTAGTTGGACAGCCACAGCATTTT.

This clone was recorded at least ten times. The chain carries TRBV13 and TRBJ2-3; D not certain. V shed 3 bases and J shed 4 bases, with 11 bases lying between them. From germline, CDR1 is PRHDT and CDR2 FYEKMQ (reference sequence). CDR3 length: 14 amino acids. The CDR3 DNA sequence: TGTGCCAGCAGCTTTTTTCCAGAAGCAGATACGCAGTATTTT. Translation: CASSFFPEADTQYF.

The rearrangement links TRBV30 to TRBJ2-2; a possible D gene is TRBD2 (6 bases). CDR1 is GTSNPN, CDR2 SVGIG, per germline (reference sequence). V lost 3 bases to trimming and J lost 4 bases, with 18 bases between them. The CDR3 is 16 residues long. The CDR3 DNA reads as TGTGCCTGGAGCTCACGGGCGGGAATGGTCACCGGGGAGCTGTTTTTT. It yields the protein CAWSSRAGMVTGELFF. Using reference TRBV30 and TRBJ2-2 for the parts outside the CDR3, the full variable domain is SQTIHQWPATLVQPVGSPLSLECTVEGTSNPNLYWYRQAAGRGLQLLFYSVGIGQISSEVPQNLSASRPQDRQFILSSKKLLLSDSGFYLCAWSSRAGMVTGELFFGEGSRLTVL.